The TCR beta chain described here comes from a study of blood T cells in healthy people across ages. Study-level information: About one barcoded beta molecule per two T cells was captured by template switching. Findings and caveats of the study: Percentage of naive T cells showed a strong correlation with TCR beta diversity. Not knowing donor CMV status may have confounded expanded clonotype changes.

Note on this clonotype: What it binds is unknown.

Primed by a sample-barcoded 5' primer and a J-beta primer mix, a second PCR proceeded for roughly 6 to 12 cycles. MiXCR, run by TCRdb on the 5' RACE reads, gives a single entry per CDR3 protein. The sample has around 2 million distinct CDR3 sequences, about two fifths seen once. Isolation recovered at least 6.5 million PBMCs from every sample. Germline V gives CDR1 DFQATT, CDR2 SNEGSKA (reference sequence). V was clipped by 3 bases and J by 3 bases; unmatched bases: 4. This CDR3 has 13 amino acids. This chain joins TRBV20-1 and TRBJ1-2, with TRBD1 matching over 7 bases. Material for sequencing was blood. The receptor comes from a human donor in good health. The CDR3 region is CSARAGQYYGYTF. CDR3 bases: TGCAGTGCTAGGGCGGGACAGTACTATGGCTACACCTTC.